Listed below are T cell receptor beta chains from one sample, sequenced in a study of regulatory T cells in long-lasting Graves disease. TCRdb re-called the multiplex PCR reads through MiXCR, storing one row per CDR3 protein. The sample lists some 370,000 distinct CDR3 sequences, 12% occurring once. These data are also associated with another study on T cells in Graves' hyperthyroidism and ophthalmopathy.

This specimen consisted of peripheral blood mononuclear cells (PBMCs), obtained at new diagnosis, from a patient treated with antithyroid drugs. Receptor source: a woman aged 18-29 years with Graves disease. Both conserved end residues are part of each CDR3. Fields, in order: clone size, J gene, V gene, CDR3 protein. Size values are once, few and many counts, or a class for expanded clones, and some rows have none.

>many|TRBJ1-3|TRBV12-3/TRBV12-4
CASSFYGNTIYF
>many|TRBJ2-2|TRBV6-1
CATGQTNTGELFF
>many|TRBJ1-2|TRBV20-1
CSARAPEISYGGYTF
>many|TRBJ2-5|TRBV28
CASSFVSGRQGRIETQYF
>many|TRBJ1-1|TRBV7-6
CASSLDSRQPLNWTEAFF
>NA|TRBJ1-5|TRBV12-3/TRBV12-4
CASSPGRTFNQPQHF
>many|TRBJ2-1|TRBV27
CASSLIGGNNEQFF
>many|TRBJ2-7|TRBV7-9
CASSQAAAPYEQYF
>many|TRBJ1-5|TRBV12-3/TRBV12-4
CASSRQGYSNQPQHF
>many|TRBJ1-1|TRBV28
CASSAGTPNTEAFF
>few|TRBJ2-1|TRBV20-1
CSARSWGPGLAGYNEQFF
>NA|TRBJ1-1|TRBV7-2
CASSLISGPLNTEAFF
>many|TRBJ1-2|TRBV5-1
CASSLGPSYGYTF
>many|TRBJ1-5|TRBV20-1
CSARDGQYEQPQHF
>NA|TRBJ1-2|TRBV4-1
CASSQVGLGLGYTF
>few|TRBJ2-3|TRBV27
CASSSKPYTDTQYF
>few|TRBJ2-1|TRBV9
CASSVVTTNEQFF
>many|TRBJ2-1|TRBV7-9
CASSLYRGRNEQFF
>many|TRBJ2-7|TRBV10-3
CASQGDTYEQYF
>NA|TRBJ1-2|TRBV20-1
CSALGPSYGYTF
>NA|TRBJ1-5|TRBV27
CASWGWGSNQPQHF
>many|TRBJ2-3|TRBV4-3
CASSQDLGITDTQYF
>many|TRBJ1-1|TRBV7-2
CASSLLQGMNTEAFF
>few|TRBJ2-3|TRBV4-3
CASSQVLAGSTDTQYF
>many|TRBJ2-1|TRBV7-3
CASSPTSRHNEQFF
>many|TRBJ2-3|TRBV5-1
CASSTGLMADTQYF
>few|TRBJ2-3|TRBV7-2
CASNEEGPQYF
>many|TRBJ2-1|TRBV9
CASSIGTAYNEQFF
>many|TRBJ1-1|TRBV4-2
CASSQVQGQVNTEAFF
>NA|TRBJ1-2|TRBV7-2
CASSLGSRADGYTF
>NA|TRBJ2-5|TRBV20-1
CSASLAGVGEQYF
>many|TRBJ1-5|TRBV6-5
CASSSGFNQPQHF
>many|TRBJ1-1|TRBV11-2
CASSSQGFLTEAFF
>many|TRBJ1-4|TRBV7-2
CASSSWTGGNVKLFF
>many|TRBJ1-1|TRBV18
CASSRRRSMNTEAFF
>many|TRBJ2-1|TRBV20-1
CSASRGLIPNEQFF
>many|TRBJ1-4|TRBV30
CAWRGQANEKLFF
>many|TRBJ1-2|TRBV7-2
CASSSGYTF
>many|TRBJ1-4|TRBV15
CATSRYRAEKLFF
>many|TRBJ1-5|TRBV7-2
CASSLGGTTNQPQHF
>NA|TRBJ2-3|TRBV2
CASSDRDVTATQYF
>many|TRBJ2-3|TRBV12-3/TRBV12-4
CASTPGTHTDTQYF
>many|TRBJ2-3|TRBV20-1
CSARGWLADGTDTQYF
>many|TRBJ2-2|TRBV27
CASSFNTGELFF
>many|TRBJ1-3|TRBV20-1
CSADDLGTIYF
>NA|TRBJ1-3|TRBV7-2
CASSLAGRGAPGNTIYF
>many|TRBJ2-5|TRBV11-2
CASSLEARTDQETQYF
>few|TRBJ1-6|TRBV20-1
CSAPQGRTLHF
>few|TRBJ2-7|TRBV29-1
CSVRDYSYEQYF
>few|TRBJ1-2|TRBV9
CASSVSHGYGYTF
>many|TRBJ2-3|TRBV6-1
CASKGIIERSDTQYF
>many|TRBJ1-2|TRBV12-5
CASGEEGDGYTF
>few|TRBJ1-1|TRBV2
CASRARRENTEAFF
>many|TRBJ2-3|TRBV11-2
CASSPRAGALTDTQYF
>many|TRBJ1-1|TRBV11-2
CASSHRTGQNTEAFF
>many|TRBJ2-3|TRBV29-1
CSVGIDMTDTQYF
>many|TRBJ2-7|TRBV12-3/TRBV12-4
CASSLRGLSSYEQYF
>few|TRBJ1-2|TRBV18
CASSPPNKLNYGYTF
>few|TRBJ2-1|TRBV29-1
CSVVLAAEQFF